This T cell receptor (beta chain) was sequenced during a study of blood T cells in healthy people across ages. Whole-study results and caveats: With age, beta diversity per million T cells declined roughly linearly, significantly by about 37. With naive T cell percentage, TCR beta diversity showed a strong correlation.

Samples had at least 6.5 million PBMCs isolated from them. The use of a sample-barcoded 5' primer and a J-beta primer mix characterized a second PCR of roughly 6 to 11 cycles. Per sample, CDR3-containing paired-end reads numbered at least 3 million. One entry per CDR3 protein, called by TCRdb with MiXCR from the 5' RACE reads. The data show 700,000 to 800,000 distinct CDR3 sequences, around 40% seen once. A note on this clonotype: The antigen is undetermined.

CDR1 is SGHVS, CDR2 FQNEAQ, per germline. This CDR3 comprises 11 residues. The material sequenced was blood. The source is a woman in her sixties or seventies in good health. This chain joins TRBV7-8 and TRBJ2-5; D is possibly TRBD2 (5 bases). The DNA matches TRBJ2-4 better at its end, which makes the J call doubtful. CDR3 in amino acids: CASRTGNIQYF. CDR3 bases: TGTGCCAGCCGGACTGGAAACATTCAGTACTTC.